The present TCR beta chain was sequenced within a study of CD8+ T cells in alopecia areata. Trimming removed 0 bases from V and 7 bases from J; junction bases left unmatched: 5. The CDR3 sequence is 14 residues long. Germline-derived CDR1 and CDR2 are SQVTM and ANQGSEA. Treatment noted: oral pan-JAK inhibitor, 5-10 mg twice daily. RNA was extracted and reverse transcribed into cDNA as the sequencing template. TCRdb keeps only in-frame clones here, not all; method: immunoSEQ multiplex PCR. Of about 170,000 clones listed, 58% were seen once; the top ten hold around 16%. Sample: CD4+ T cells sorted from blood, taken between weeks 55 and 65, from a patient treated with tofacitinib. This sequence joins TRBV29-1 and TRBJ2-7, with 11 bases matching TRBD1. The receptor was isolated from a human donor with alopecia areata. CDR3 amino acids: CSVEDGQGAWEQYF. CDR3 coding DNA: TGCAGCGTTGAAGATGGACAGGGGGCCTGGGAGCAGTACTTC.